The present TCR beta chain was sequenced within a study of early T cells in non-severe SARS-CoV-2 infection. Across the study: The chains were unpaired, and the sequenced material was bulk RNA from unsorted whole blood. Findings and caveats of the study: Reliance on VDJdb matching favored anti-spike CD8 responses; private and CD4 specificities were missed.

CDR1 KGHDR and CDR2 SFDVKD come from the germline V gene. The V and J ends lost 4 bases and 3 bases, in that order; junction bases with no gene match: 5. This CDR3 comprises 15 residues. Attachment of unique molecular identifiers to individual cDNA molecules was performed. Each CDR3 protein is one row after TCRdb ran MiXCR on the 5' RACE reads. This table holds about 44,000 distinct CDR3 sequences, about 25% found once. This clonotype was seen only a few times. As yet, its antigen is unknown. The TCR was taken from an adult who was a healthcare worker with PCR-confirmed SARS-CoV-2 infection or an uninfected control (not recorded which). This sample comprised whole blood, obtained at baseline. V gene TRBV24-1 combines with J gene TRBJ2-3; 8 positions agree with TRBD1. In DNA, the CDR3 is TGTGCCACCAGTGAAACCGGGACAGGTACAGATACGCAGTATTTT. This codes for CATSETGTGTDTQYF.